This T cell receptor beta chain was recorded in a study of spatial heterogeneity in lung cancer. Overall study findings and caveats: Expanded tumor TCRs that were ubiquitous appeared in blood more at resection than follow-up.

CDR3 length: 14 amino acids. Per the germline V gene, CDR1 is MNHEY and CDR2 is SMNVEV (reference sequence). V was shortened by 3 bases and J by 0 bases, with 6 bases between the two germline ends. Remarks on this clonotype: No antigen is known for it.

Each CDR3 protein gets one entry after TCRdb re-called the 5' RACE reads with MiXCR. The sample lists about 52,000 distinct CDR3 sequences; around 6.7% were seen once. Regarding time point: blood at routine non-recurrence follow-up after resection. The sequenced material consisted of unsorted whole RNA from tumor, nontumor lung or frozen PBMC. Sequencing used PBMCs, obtained at follow-up. This receptor was taken from a female donor with early-stage non-small cell lung cancer. The genes are TRBV27 and TRBJ2-1; D not resolved. The CDR3 DNA is TGTGCCAGCAGTTTCTGGGGCTCCTACAATGAGCAGTTCTTC. Its translation: CASSFWGSYNEQFF.